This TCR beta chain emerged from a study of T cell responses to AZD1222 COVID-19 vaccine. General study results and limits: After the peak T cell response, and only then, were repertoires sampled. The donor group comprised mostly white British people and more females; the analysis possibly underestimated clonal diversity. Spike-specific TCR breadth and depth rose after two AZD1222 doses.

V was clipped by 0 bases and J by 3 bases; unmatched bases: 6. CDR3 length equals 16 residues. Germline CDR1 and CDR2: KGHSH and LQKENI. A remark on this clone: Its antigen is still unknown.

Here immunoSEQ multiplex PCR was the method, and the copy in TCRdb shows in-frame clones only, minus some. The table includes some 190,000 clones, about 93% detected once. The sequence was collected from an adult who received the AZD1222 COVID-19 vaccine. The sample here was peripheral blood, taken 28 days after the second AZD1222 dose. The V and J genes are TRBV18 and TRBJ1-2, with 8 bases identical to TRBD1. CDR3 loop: CASSPPSGGLDYGYTF. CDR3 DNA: TGTGCCAGCTCACCACCCTCAGGGGGCCTTGACTATGGCTACACCTTC.